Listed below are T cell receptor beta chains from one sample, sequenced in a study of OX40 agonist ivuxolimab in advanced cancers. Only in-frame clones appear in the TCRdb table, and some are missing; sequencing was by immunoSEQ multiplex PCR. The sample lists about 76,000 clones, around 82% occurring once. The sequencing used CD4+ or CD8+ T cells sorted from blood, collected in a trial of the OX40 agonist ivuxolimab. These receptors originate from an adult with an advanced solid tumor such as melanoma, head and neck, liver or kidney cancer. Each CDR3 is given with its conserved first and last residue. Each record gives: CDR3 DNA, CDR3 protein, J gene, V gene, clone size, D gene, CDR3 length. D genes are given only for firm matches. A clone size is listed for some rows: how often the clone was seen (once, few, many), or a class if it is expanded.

DNA: TGCGCCAGCAGCTTCGGACAGAACACTGAAGCTTTCTTT; CDR3: CASSFGQNTEAFF; J: TRBJ1-1; V: TRBV5-1; size: -; D: -; length: 13
DNA: TGTGCCGGACGATTCAGTCCAACTAATGAAAAACTGTTTTTT; CDR3: CAGRFSPTNEKLFF; J: TRBJ1-4; V: TRBV28; size: -; D: -; length: 14
DNA: TGTGCCTGGAGTCGGCTAGCAGGGTACGAGCAGTACTTC; CDR3: CAWSRLAGYEQYF; J: TRBJ2-7; V: TRBV30; size: -; D: -; length: 13
DNA: TGTGCCAGCTCACCAGGGATGGAGAACACTGAAGCTTTCTTT; CDR3: CASSPGMENTEAFF; J: TRBJ1-1; V: TRBV18; size: -; D: -; length: 14
DNA: TGTGCCAGCAGCCCCGTACTGGACGGCGTTGGGGATACGCAGTATTTT; CDR3: CASSPVLDGVGDTQYF; J: TRBJ2-3; V: TRBV2; size: -; D: -; length: 16
DNA: TGTGCCAGTAAGATGGGAGCGAGCTCCTATAATTCACCCCTCCACTTT; CDR3: CASKMGASSYNSPLHF; J: TRBJ1-6; V: TRBV19; size: -; D: -; length: 16
DNA: TGTGCCATCAGTGACCCCGGCCAGGGCAGTCAGCCCCAGCATTTT; CDR3: CAISDPGQGSQPQHF; J: TRBJ1-5; V: TRBV10-3; size: -; D: -; length: 15
DNA: TGTGCCAGCAGCTTAGCCCGGGACAGGGCTAACTATGGCTACACCTTC; CDR3: CASSLARDRANYGYTF; J: TRBJ1-2; V: TRBV7-2; size: few; D: TRBD1; length: 16
DNA: TGTGCCAGCAGTTTTGGGACAGGGGTAACAGATACGCAGTATTTT; CDR3: CASSFGTGVTDTQYF; J: TRBJ2-3; V: TRBV11-3; size: -; D: TRBD1; length: 15
DNA: TGTGCCAGCAGCTTAGGGGAGAACTATGGCTACACCTTC; CDR3: CASSLGENYGYTF; J: TRBJ1-2; V: TRBV7-2; size: -; D: -; length: 13
DNA: TGTGCCAGCGGCAGGGTTTCGGGTGGCTACACCTTC; CDR3: CASGRVSGGYTF; J: TRBJ1-2; V: TRBV6-5; size: -; D: -; length: 12
DNA: TGTGCCAGCTCACAAACAGGGGGAACCTTCCAAGAGACCCAGTACTTC; CDR3: CASSQTGGTFQETQYF; J: TRBJ2-5; V: TRBV18; size: few; D: TRBD1; length: 16
DNA: TGTGCCAGCAGCTCCGGGGTAGCGGGACCAGATACGCAGTATTTT; CDR3: CASSSGVAGPDTQYF; J: TRBJ2-3; V: TRBV7-2; size: -; D: TRBD2; length: 15
DNA: TGCAGCGCCTGGCTGACAGGCCGGACGGGCTACGAGCAGTACTTC; CDR3: CSAWLTGRTGYEQYF; J: TRBJ2-7; V: TRBV29-1; size: -; D: -; length: 15
DNA: TGTGCCAGCAGCGTAGGAGCTCTCTCCGGTGAAAAACTGTTTTTT; CDR3: CASSVGALSGEKLFF; J: TRBJ1-4; V: TRBV9; size: -; D: -; length: 15
DNA: TGCGCCAGCAGCTTGGTGGGACTTTCACCCCTCCACTTT; CDR3: CASSLVGLSPLHF; J: TRBJ1-6; V: TRBV5-1; size: few; D: -; length: 13
DNA: TGTGCCAGTAGTATATTAGACAGAAGAATCTCTGGAAACACCATATATTTT; CDR3: CASSILDRRISGNTIYF; J: TRBJ1-3; V: TRBV19; size: -; D: -; length: 17
DNA: TGTGCCAGCAGCTTTAACAGGGGAAAAGAGACCCAGTACTTC; CDR3: CASSFNRGKETQYF; J: TRBJ2-5; V: TRBV11-1; size: -; D: TRBD1; length: 14
DNA: TGTGCCAGCAGCCCGACTAGGGGCTACGAGCAGTACTTC; CDR3: CASSPTRGYEQYF; J: TRBJ2-7; V: TRBV7-6; size: once; D: -; length: 13
DNA: TGTGCCAGCAGCACTAACACAGATACGCAGTATTTT; CDR3: CASSTNTDTQYF; J: TRBJ2-3; V: TRBV7-8; size: -; D: -; length: 12
DNA: TGTGCCAGCAGCGGTCCGGGACAGGGGGCTTGGGGCACAGATACGCAGTATTTT; CDR3: CASSGPGQGAWGTDTQYF; J: TRBJ2-3; V: TRBV9; size: few; D: TRBD1; length: 18
DNA: TGTGCCAGTATCGGACAAGACTATAGCAATCAGCCCCAGCATTTT; CDR3: CASIGQDYSNQPQHF; J: TRBJ1-5; V: TRBV19; size: -; D: -; length: 15
DNA: TGTGCCAGTGCGCGGGGCGGCTCTGGAAACACCATATATTTT; CDR3: CASARGGSGNTIYF; J: TRBJ1-3; V: TRBV19; size: -; D: -; length: 14
DNA: TGTGCCAGCAGTCGCCCGGGACTAGCACAATACAATGAGCAGTTCTTC; CDR3: CASSRPGLAQYNEQFF; J: TRBJ2-1; V: TRBV25-1; size: -; D: TRBD2; length: 16
DNA: TGCAGCGTTGTACAGCAGAGCTCTGGGGCCAACGTCCTGACTTTC; CDR3: CSVVQQSSGANVLTF; J: TRBJ2-6; V: TRBV29-1; size: -; D: -; length: 15
DNA: TGTGCCAGCTCACCACGGCCTAGCGGGAGTGGCGAGCAGTACTTC; CDR3: CASSPRPSGSGEQYF; J: TRBJ2-7; V: TRBV18; size: once; D: TRBD2; length: 15
DNA: TGTGCCATCCCGGGGGGGGCGGGAGGCTACACCTTC; CDR3: CAIPGGAGGYTF; J: TRBJ1-2; V: TRBV28; size: few; D: -; length: 12
DNA: TGTGCCAGCAGGACAGGGTCCTACAATGAGCAGTTCTTC; CDR3: CASRTGSYNEQFF; J: TRBJ2-1; V: TRBV27; size: -; D: TRBD1; length: 13
DNA: TGTGCCAGTACGGGACACGTAAACACTGAAGCTTTCTTT; CDR3: CASTGHVNTEAFF; J: TRBJ1-1; V: TRBV28; size: -; D: -; length: 13
DNA: TGCGCCAGCAGCCTCACCGGCAGGGGGGATTCACCCCTCCACTTT; CDR3: CASSLTGRGDSPLHF; J: TRBJ1-6; V: TRBV4-1; size: -; D: TRBD1; length: 15
DNA: TGTGCCAGCAGCTTTACAGGGGTAGTTGGAAACACCATATATTTT; CDR3: CASSFTGVVGNTIYF; J: TRBJ1-3; V: TRBV5-5; size: few; D: TRBD1; length: 15
DNA: TGTGCCAGCAGTTCCGGACAGGGGGTAACCAAAAACATTCAGTACTTC; CDR3: CASSSGQGVTKNIQYF; J: TRBJ2-4; V: TRBV28; size: once; D: TRBD1; length: 16
DNA: TGTGCCAGCAGCTCTCGACAGGGAAGCTACGAGCAGTACTTC; CDR3: CASSSRQGSYEQYF; J: TRBJ2-7; V: TRBV7-6; size: -; D: TRBD1; length: 14
DNA: TGTGCCTGGAGTGTCGACAGGGTGAGGAGCAATGAGCAGTTCTTC; CDR3: CAWSVDRVRSNEQFF; J: TRBJ2-1; V: TRBV30; size: -; D: TRBD1; length: 15
DNA: TGTGCCAGCAGAAATGGAGCGGATTCCTACGAGCAGTACTTC; CDR3: CASRNGADSYEQYF; J: TRBJ2-7; V: TRBV14; size: -; D: -; length: 14
DNA: TGTGCCTGGAGGGGGACAGGTACTACTCCCTACGAGCAGTACTTC; CDR3: CAWRGTGTTPYEQYF; J: TRBJ2-7; V: TRBV30; size: -; D: TRBD1; length: 15